One T cell receptor beta chain is described in this entry. Antigen: not known. Its ends do not fully match the called genes, so a read error is possible. This sample is part of a study of CD8+CD57+ T cells in acquired aplastic anemia. The CDR3 runs to 13 residues. Broader study findings: Almost 30 CD8+ CDR3 sequences occurred in both the patients and the controls.

Previously, flow cytometry had revealed CD8+CD57+ cell expansion in the patients chosen for sequencing. The use of genomic DNA as template underpinned the TCR beta VDJ and CDR3 profiling. TCRdb redid the calling of the reads with MiXCR, one entry per CDR3 protein. Counted here are 250,000 to 350,000 distinct CDR3 sequences, 45% to 65% occurring once; the ten biggest clones make up around 1.3%. Sequenced material: sorted CD4+, CD8+, or CD8+CD57+ T cells (not recorded which) from PBMCs. J is TRBJ1-1 and V is TRBV12-3 or TRBV12-4, with D possibly being TRBD1 (6 bases). The clonotype originates from a human donor with aplastic anemia. The CDR3 region has the DNA TGCGCCAACAGACTAACAGGGAGCACTGAAGCTTTCTTT. Its protein is CANRLTGSTEAFF.